This section outlines one T cell receptor beta chain sequence together with its context. The data are from a study of blood T cells in healthy people across ages. A J-beta primer mix and a sample-barcoded 5' primer were used in a second PCR of about 7 to 12 cycles. TCRdb processed the 5' RACE reads anew with MiXCR; each CDR3 protein has one entry. The sample yields under 2,000,000 distinct CDR3 sequences, roughly 49% seen once. Germline CDR1 SGDLS, CDR2 YYNGEE. There are 15 residues in the CDR3. V lost 0 bases to trimming and J lost 5 bases, with 14 bases between them. The V and J genes are TRBV9 and TRBJ1-2; D might be TRBD1 (5 bases). The sequence came from a woman between 35 and 50 years old in good health. Sequenced: blood. CDR3 coding DNA: TGTGCCAGCAGCGTAGAGGGCAGGGAGCTGTATGGCTACACCTTC. This sequence encodes CASSVEGRELYGYTF.